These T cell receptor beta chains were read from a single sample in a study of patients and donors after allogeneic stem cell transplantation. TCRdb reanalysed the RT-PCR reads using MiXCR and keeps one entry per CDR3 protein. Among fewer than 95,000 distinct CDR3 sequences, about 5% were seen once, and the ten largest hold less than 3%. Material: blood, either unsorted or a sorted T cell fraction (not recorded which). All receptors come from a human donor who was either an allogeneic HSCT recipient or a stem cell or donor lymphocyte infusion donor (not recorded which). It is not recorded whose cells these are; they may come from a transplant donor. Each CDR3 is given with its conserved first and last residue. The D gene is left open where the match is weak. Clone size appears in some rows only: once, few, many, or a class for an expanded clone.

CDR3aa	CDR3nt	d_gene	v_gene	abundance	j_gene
CASSSHRGQETQYF	TGCGCCAGCAGCTCACACAGGGGTCAAGAGACCCAGTACTTC	TRBD1	TRBV5-1	.	TRBJ2-5
CSVEYVSARGGTQYF	TGCAGCGTTGAATATGTCTCCGCCCGGGGTGGGACCCAGTACTTC	.	TRBV29-1	many	TRBJ2-5
CASSPPGGGGTDTQYF	TGTGCCAGCAGCCCGCCAGGGGGGGGGGGCACAGATACGCAGTATTTT	.	TRBV2	many	TRBJ2-3
CASSLGQGISNTEAFF	TGCGCCAGCAGCTTGGGGCAGGGGATCTCGAACACTGAAGCTTTCTTT	.	TRBV5-1	few	TRBJ1-1
CASSFRGSSYEQYF	TGTGCCAGCAGCTTCAGGGGTAGCTCCTACGAGCAGTACTTC	.	TRBV2	many	TRBJ2-7
CASGPPGQGVFNEQFF	TGTGCCAGCGGACCTCCGGGACAGGGGGTGTTTAATGAGCAGTTCTTC	TRBD1	TRBV2	many	TRBJ2-1
CASSLAGSGAYEQYF	TGTGCCAGCAGCTTAGCGGGTAGCGGCGCCTACGAGCAGTACTTC	.	TRBV7-9	many	TRBJ2-7
CASNPTGAIKEKLFF	TGTGCCAGCAACCCGACCGGGGCGATAAAGGAAAAACTGTTTTTT	.	TRBV2	many	TRBJ1-4
CASSLRTGKGNTEAFF	TGTGCCAGCAGCTTGCGGACAGGGAAGGGGAACACTGAAGCTTTCTTT	TRBD1	TRBV5-5	.	TRBJ1-1
CASTERGISSEAFF	TGTGCCAGCACCGAACGGGGAATTTCGTCTGAAGCTTTCTTT	.	TRBV12-3/TRBV12-4	.	TRBJ1-1
CASSLRQRTEAFF	TGTGCCAGCAGCTTAAGGCAGCGAACTGAAGCTTTCTTT	.	TRBV11-2	many	TRBJ1-1
CATGPLLTDTQYF	TGTGCCACCGGACCTCTCCTCACAGATACGCAGTATTTT	.	TRBV19	.	TRBJ2-3
CASSRSNEKLFF	TGTGCCAGCTCACGAAGTAATGAAAAACTGTTTTTT	.	TRBV18	many	TRBJ1-4
CAWSEGTSGREETQYF	TGTGCCTGGAGCGAGGGGACTAGCGGGAGAGAAGAGACCCAGTACTTC	TRBD2	TRBV30	many	TRBJ2-5
CAETGAGYGYTF	TGTGCTGAAACGGGCGCGGGTTATGGCTACACCTTC	.	TRBV2	few	TRBJ1-2
CASSSTQGTYEQYF	TGTGCCAGCAGTTCCACCCAGGGCACCTACGAGCAGTACTTC	.	TRBV6-5	many	TRBJ2-7
CASSPRATDTQYF	TGTGCCAGCAGTCCTAGAGCTACAGATACGCAGTATTTT	.	TRBV27	once	TRBJ2-3
CASSVTVWDYEQYF	TGTGCCAGCAGCGTGACAGTTTGGGACTACGAGCAGTACTTC	.	TRBV9	many	TRBJ2-7
CASSAGLAVEGAKNIQYF	TGCGCCAGCAGCGCGGGACTTGCGGTTGAAGGAGCCAAAAACATTCAGTACTTC	.	TRBV4-1	.	TRBJ2-4
CASSQLRGLAGELFF	TGTGCCAGCAGCCAACTGCGAGGGTTGGCCGGGGAGCTGTTTTTT	.	TRBV3-1	many	TRBJ2-2
CASSQSSSGDLDEQFF	TGTGCCAGCAGCCAATCCTCCAGCGGGGATTTGGATGAGCAGTTCTTC	TRBD2	TRBV4-2	many	TRBJ2-1
CASSQDWGKAYEQYF	TGTGCCAGCAGCCAAGACTGGGGGAAGGCCTACGAGCAGTACTTC	.	TRBV4-2	few	TRBJ2-7
CASSQLTSAYEQYF	TGTGCCAGCAGTCAACTGACTAGCGCTTACGAGCAGTACTTC	TRBD2	TRBV12-3/TRBV12-4	many	TRBJ2-7
CSARDQGRADTQYF	TGCAGTGCTAGAGATCAAGGGAGGGCAGATACGCAGTATTTT	TRBD2	TRBV20-1	many	TRBJ2-3
CASSVAPTLYNEQFF	TGTGCCAGCAGCGTAGCCCCAACACTTTACAATGAGCAGTTCTTC	.	TRBV9	many	TRBJ2-1
CASSFGTSLTYEQYF	TGTGCCAGCAGCTTCGGGACTAGCCTGACCTACGAGCAGTACTTC	TRBD2	TRBV11-2	.	TRBJ2-7